The 9 T cell receptor beta chains listed next were all sequenced from one sample in a study of T cell responses to AZD1222 COVID-19 vaccine. The assay was immunoSEQ multiplex PCR, and TCRdb's table has in-frame clones only and misses some. The sample consists of some 110,000 clones, more than 80% of them appearing once. Specimen: peripheral blood, collected 28 days after the second AZD1222 dose. The receptors derive from an adult who received the AZD1222 COVID-19 vaccine.

The sample holds a few counts of this clone. The chain links TRBV5-4 to TRBJ1-4; D gene ambiguous. Germline V gene data show CDR1 as SGHNT and CDR2 as YYREEE (reference sequence). The V end was cut by 0 bases, the J end by 4 bases, with 10 bases between. This CDR3 region has 15 residues. CDR3 sequence reads: CASSLEPSGNEKLFF. The CDR3 bases are TGTGCCAGCAGCTTGGAACCGAGCGGTAATGAAAAACTGTTTTTT.

The rearrangement joins TRBV5-1 to TRBJ1-1; 7 nucleotides match TRBD1. The CDR3 spans 13 residues. Trimming at V came to 5 bases and at J to 5 bases, leaving 6 bases not matched to a gene. Germline V lookup: CDR1 SGHRS, CDR2 YFSETQ. The CDR3, as DNA: TGCGCCAGCAGGTCACAGGGGAGGACTGAAGCTTTCTTT. It encodes CASRSQGRTEAFF.

This clone was counted a few times. J is TRBJ2-2 and V is TRBV18; the D gene is possibly TRBD2 (5 bases). This CDR3 comprises 18 residues. Germline values: CDR1 KGHSH, CDR2 LQKENI. With 1 base removed from V and 0 bases from J, the gap between germline ends came to 15 bases. The CDR3 loop is CASSPLYTLAANTGELFF. As DNA, the CDR3 is TGTGCCAGCTCACCACTTTATACGCTAGCCGCGAACACCGGGGAGCTGTTTTTT.

The sample holds one count of this clone. The rearrangement joins TRBV9 to TRBJ1-1, with a weak D call TRBD1 (5 bases). The length of the CDR3 is 15 residues. Germline V gene data show CDR1 as SGDLS and CDR2 as YYNGEE. Trimming pared 4 bases from V and 0 bases from J, leaving 13 bases between. The DNA of the CDR3 is TGTGCCAGCAGCACCTCCGGGACGGTGAACACTGAAGCTTTCTTT. It specifies CASSTSGTVNTEAFF.

V usage is TRBV6-5 and J usage is TRBJ2-3, with 7 positions matching TRBD1. V was clipped by 3 bases and J by 14 bases; unmatched bases: 8. Germline values: CDR1 MNHEY, CDR2 SVGAGI. This CDR3 contains 12 residues. CDR3 residues: CASSYEGAPLYF. The CDR3 DNA sequence: TGTGCCAGCAGTTATGAGGGGGCTCCTCTGTATTTT.

The V and J genes are TRBV28 and TRBJ1-2; D call uncertain. V lost 2 bases, J lost 5 bases, and 12 bases lay in between. The length of the CDR3 is 14 residues. Germline V gives CDR1 MDHEN, CDR2 SYDVKM. The CDR3 protein is CASSLRLGGYGYTF. The CDR3 DNA reads as TGTGCCAGCAGTTTAAGGTTGGGCGGATATGGCTACACCTTC.

CDR3: CASSAGTRLRGYEQYF. Here the CDR3 DNA reads TGTGCCAGCAGCGCCGGGACCCGACTTCGGGGCTACGAGCAGTACTTC. The chain joins TRBV11-2 to TRBJ2-7; D could derive from TRBD1 or TRBD2 (5 bases each). Germline V lookup: CDR1 SGHAT, CDR2 FQNNGV. Trimming removed 5 bases at V and 3 bases at J, with 20 bases between. The CDR3 totals 16 residues.

On this clone: A junction boundary mismatches the germline segment, possibly from a read error. V usage is TRBV7-2 and J usage is TRBJ2-5; 7 bases match TRBD1. The CDR3 consists of 14 residues. Germline values: CDR1 SGHTA, CDR2 FQGNSA. CDR3 sequence: CASSNTGASEAQYF. The CDR3 nucleotides are TGTGCCAGCAGCAACACAGGGGCGTCAGAGGCCCAGTACTTC.

The gene calls are TRBV7-2 and TRBJ2-3; TRBD1 aligns across 10 bases. The CDR3 loop spans 15 amino acids. J gave up 5 bases and V 1 base, and 3 bases lay outside the gene matches. Per the germline V gene, CDR1 is SGHTA and CDR2 is FQGNSA. As DNA, the CDR3 is TGTGCCAGCAGCTTAGGACAGGGGGCCCTAGATACGCAGTATTTT. The encoded protein is CASSLGQGALDTQYF.